This paragraph covers one T cell receptor (beta chain) sequence. Its antigen is still unknown. This sample was taken from a study of Graves' ophthalmopathy and Graves' hyperthyroidism. Findings and limits, study-wide: With just under 90% sensitivity and approximately 80% specificity, a 13-signature model separated ophthalmopathy from stable hyperthyroidism.

V dropped 4 bases and J dropped 2 bases, with 14 bases sitting between them. The CDR3 is made up of 15 amino acids. Germline-derived CDR1 and CDR2 are ENHRY and SYGVKD. RNA transcripts served as template for amplifying TCR beta CDR3 sequences. An initial RT-PCR round employing HTBI primers preceded a second-round multiplex PCR. TCRdb passed the multiplex PCR reads through MiXCR, listing each CDR3 protein once. The sample lists approximately 700,000 distinct CDR3 sequences; roughly 39% were seen once. The chain recombines TRBV10-3 with TRBJ2-5; possible D gene TRBD2, 6 bases. This sequence was found in an adult man with Graves' ophthalmopathy. The sequenced sample consisted of peripheral blood. The CDR3 here is CAISAPGLKQETQYF. DNA of the CDR3: TGTGCCATCAGTGCACCGGGACTCAAACAAGAGACCCAGTACTTC.